A selection of T cell receptor beta chains follows, all from one sample in a study of blood T cell repertoires in COVID-19. Sequencing was performed with immunoSEQ multiplex PCR; in TCRdb, only in-frame clones are kept and a portion is missing. The data hold about 170,000 clones, with approximately 84% observed a single time. Material for sequencing was peripheral blood. These receptors were obtained from an elderly woman with COVID-19, enrolled during active disease. Both conserved end residues are part of each CDR3. D genes are given only for firm matches. For some rows the clone size is stated as once, few or many, or as a class when expanded; others skip it.

TRBJ2-2,-,-,TRBV7-9,TGTGCCAGCAGCCTGAGAGACTGGAACACCGGGGAGCTGTTTTTT,CASSLRDWNTGELFF
TRBJ2-6,-,-,TRBV19,TGTGCCAGTCAGACTAACTCTGGGGCCAACGTCCTGACTTTC,CASQTNSGANVLTF
TRBJ1-5,-,-,TRBV5-5,TGTGCCAGCAGCTTGGCTGTCGCATCGGGTCAGCCCCAGCATTTT,CASSLAVASGQPQHF
TRBJ2-7,-,-,TRBV11-2,TGTGCCAGCAGCCCTCAGGGAATCGACGAGCAGTACTTC,CASSPQGIDEQYF
TRBJ2-3,-,TRBD2,TRBV18,TGTGCCAGCTCACCAGCGGGAGGGGTAACAGATACGCAGTATTTT,CASSPAGGVTDTQYF
TRBJ2-3,-,-,TRBV5-1,TGCGCCAGCAGCTGGTCAAGGGGGGATACGCAGTATTTT,CASSWSRGDTQYF
TRBJ1-6,once,-,TRBV18,TGTGCCAGCTCACCAACCACTGAATCACCCCTCCACTTT,CASSPTTESPLHF
TRBJ1-6,-,TRBD1,TRBV27,TGTGCCAGCAGTATAGGACAGGCGAGGAGTTCACCCCTCCACTTT,CASSIGQARSSPLHF
TRBJ2-1,-,TRBD2,TRBV10-3,TGTGCCATTGGACTAGCGGGAGAACATGAGCAGTTCTTC,CAIGLAGEHEQFF
TRBJ2-1,-,-,TRBV24-1,TGTGCCACCAGTGATCAGAATGAGCAGTTCTTC,CATSDQNEQFF
TRBJ2-4,-,-,TRBV7-2,TGTGCCAGCAGCTTCTTCCAGGGCCTCGGTTTTCAGTACTTC,CASSFFQGLGFQYF
TRBJ2-3,-,-,TRBV19,TGTGCCAGTAGTATAGGCAGGGGAACTAGCACAGATACGCAGTATTTT,CASSIGRGTSTDTQYF
TRBJ2-5,-,TRBD2,TRBV12-3/TRBV12-4,TGTGCCAGCTCTAAAAGGGAGGGGGAGACCCAGTACTTC,CASSKREGETQYF
TRBJ1-1,-,-,TRBV19,TGTGCCAGTAGCTACGACACTGAAGCTTTCTTT,CASSYDTEAFF
TRBJ1-2,-,-,TRBV29-1,TGCAGCGGGGGGACTCCCGGGGAAGGCCTACGTGGCTACACCTTC,CSGGTPGEGLRGYTF
TRBJ1-4,-,-,TRBV4-1,TGCGCCAGCAGCCCACCTCTAGGGGCCGGTAATGAAAAACTGTTTTTT,CASSPPLGAGNEKLFF
TRBJ2-2,-,TRBD1,TRBV27,TGTGCCAGCTTCGTGGGACAGGGGGAACCCGGGGAGCTGTTTTTT,CASFVGQGEPGELFF
TRBJ1-1,-,-,TRBV27,TGTGCCAGCAGTTTATCGTCCCCTATGAACACTGAAGCTTTCTTT,CASSLSSPMNTEAFF